Listed below are T cell receptor beta chains from one sample, sequenced in a study of blood T cell repertoires in COVID-19. Sequencing used immunoSEQ multiplex PCR; TCRdb keeps in-frame clones, though not all of them. The data hold about 290,000 clones, with around 85% observed a single time. The sample was peripheral blood. Receptors were obtained from a woman aged 50 to 60 with active or convalescent COVID-19. CDR3s include the opening cysteine and the closing phenylalanine or tryptophan. The D gene is left open where the match is weak. Clone size, where shown, is once, few, many, or a class for clones that have expanded.

cdr3_nt cdr3_aa d_call j_call cdr3_length v_call clone_size
TGTGCCAGCAGCGGAACCGGGACAGGGGAAGATACGCAGTATTTT CASSGTGTGEDTQYF TRBD1 TRBJ2-3 15 TRBV3-1/TRBV3-2 few
TGTGCCAGCTCACACACGGTGCATCCGGGGGGGGATGAGCAGTTCTTC CASSHTVHPGGDEQFF TRBD2 TRBJ2-1 16 TRBV18 NA
TGTGCCAGCAGTGTTCGCGTCTCAAACTATGGCTACACCTTC CASSVRVSNYGYTF NA TRBJ1-2 14 TRBV2 NA
TGTGCCAGCAGTTTAACCTGGGGCCGCAGATACGAGCAGTACTTC CASSLTWGRRYEQYF NA TRBJ2-7 15 TRBV27 NA
TGTGCCAGCAGCCCTGGACAACCCAATCAGCCCCAGCATTTT CASSPGQPNQPQHF NA TRBJ1-5 14 TRBV4-2 NA
TGTGCCAGCTCCCTGTCGGACAATGAGCAGTTCTTC CASSLSDNEQFF NA TRBJ2-1 12 TRBV18 NA
TGCGCCAGCAGCCAAGAGACTAGCGGGTTCTACGAGCAGTACTTC CASSQETSGFYEQYF TRBD2 TRBJ2-7 15 TRBV4-1 NA
TGTGCCAGCAGCCAAGAACTAGCGGGACTTCCCAATGAGCAGTTCTTC CASSQELAGLPNEQFF TRBD2 TRBJ2-1 16 TRBV3-1/TRBV3-2 once
TGCAGCGTGGTAGGACAGGGTTACAATGAGCAGTTCTTC CSVVGQGYNEQFF TRBD1 TRBJ2-1 13 TRBV29-1 NA
TGTGCCATCAGTGAGTCGAGGACTAGCGGTAACAATGAGCAGTTCTTC CAISESRTSGNNEQFF TRBD2 TRBJ2-1 16 TRBV10-3 once
TGTGCCAGCAGCCCCGCGGAGTCGGGGTGGTATAATTCACCCCTCCACTTT CASSPAESGWYNSPLHF NA TRBJ1-6 17 TRBV28 NA
TGTGCCAGCAGCTTGCCAGGGGCAGAAGGAAACACCATATATTTT CASSLPGAEGNTIYF NA TRBJ1-3 15 TRBV5-4 once
TGTGCCAGCCGGTCCTTTAGCGGTGAGCAGTACTTC CASRSFSGEQYF NA TRBJ2-7 12 TRBV6-5 NA
TGCGCCAGCAGCCCGGGGAAGGGCGAGCAGTACTTC CASSPGKGEQYF NA TRBJ2-7 12 TRBV5-1 NA
TGTGCCAGCTCACCGGCAGTGAACACTGAAGCTTTCTTT CASSPAVNTEAFF NA TRBJ1-1 13 TRBV18 NA
TGTGCCAGCAGCCCTACATTGATAGCGGGAGGGCGTAATGAGCAGTTCTTC CASSPTLIAGGRNEQFF TRBD2 TRBJ2-1 17 TRBV28 NA
TGCGCCAGCAGATCCCTTACACAACAAGAGACCCAGTACTTC CASRSLTQQETQYF NA TRBJ2-5 14 TRBV5-1 NA
TGTGCCAGCAGTTCGACTAGGCCCAATGAGCAGTTCTTC CASSSTRPNEQFF NA TRBJ2-1 13 TRBV6-5 NA
TGTGCCAGCTCACCATTAGGACAGGGGGATGGCTACACCTTC CASSPLGQGDGYTF TRBD1 TRBJ1-2 14 TRBV18 NA
TGTGCTAGTGGTTTGGCCTCTAGCGGGAGTAACAATGAGCAGTTCTTC CASGLASSGSNNEQFF TRBD2 TRBJ2-1 16 TRBV12-5 NA
TGTGCCATCAGTCCTTGGACTAGCGGGATGAGCACAGATACGCAGTATTTT CAISPWTSGMSTDTQYF TRBD2 TRBJ2-3 17 TRBV10-3 NA
TGTGCCAGCAGCCAAAGAAGGGGAAATTCCTACGAGCAGTACTTC CASSQRRGNSYEQYF NA TRBJ2-7 15 TRBV3-1/TRBV3-2 NA
TGTGCCTGGAGCGGGAGAAACACCATATATTTT CAWSGRNTIYF NA TRBJ1-3 11 TRBV30 once
TGCGCCAGCAGGGGGTACGGGGACACCGGGGAGCTGTTTTTT CASRGYGDTGELFF NA TRBJ2-2 14 TRBV10-2 NA
TGTGCCAGCAAAGGGACTAGCGGAGACAATGAGCAGTTCTTC CASKGTSGDNEQFF TRBD2 TRBJ2-1 14 TRBV6-6 NA
TGTGCCAGCAGCTTGTTCGGGTCTGGAAACACCATATATTTT CASSLFGSGNTIYF NA TRBJ1-3 14 TRBV5-4 NA
TGCAGCGCCGGGGGACCTCGGGGCACCGGGGAGCTGTTTTTT CSAGGPRGTGELFF NA TRBJ2-2 14 TRBV29-1 NA
TGTGCCAGCAGCTTAACTAGCGGGAGGGGCACAGATACGCAGTATTTT CASSLTSGRGTDTQYF TRBD2 TRBJ2-3 16 TRBV7-6 once
TGTGCCAGCAGTGACTCCGCTGGGACAGTTGAGTTCTTC CASSDSAGTVEFF TRBD1 TRBJ2-1 13 TRBV6-4 NA
TGTGCCAGCAGCCCTCGGAGGACAGGGAGGGGGACTGAAGCTTTCTTT CASSPRRTGRGTEAFF TRBD1 TRBJ1-1 16 TRBV14 NA
TGTGCCAGCAGCCAAGATCCCTTATCCTACGAGCAGTACTTC CASSQDPLSYEQYF NA TRBJ2-7 14 TRBV3-1/TRBV3-2 NA
TGTGCCAGCAGTGAAGGCAGGGCTAACTATGGCTACACCTTC CASSEGRANYGYTF NA TRBJ1-2 14 TRBV2 NA
TGTGCCAGCAGACCCACTAGCGGGAGGGCCAGGACCCAGTACTTC CASRPTSGRARTQYF TRBD2 TRBJ2-5 15 TRBV2 once
TGTGCCAGCAGTCTCCCGCTTACAGGGGCTCTGAATGAAAAACTGTTTTTT CASSLPLTGALNEKLFF TRBD1 TRBJ1-4 17 TRBV28 NA
TGTGCCAGCAGGTCAATTCCGGGAAGGGAGGGGTACACTGAAGCTTTCTTT CASRSIPGREGYTEAFF NA TRBJ1-1 17 TRBV11-2 NA
TGTGCCAGCAGTTTATTCTCTAGCGAAGGCTACGAGCAGTACTTC CASSLFSSEGYEQYF NA TRBJ2-7 15 TRBV27 NA
TGTGCCAGCAGCCCGGAGGGGGATACGCAGTATTTT CASSPEGDTQYF NA TRBJ2-3 12 TRBV3-1/TRBV3-2 NA
TGTGCCAGCAGTCTCCTCGGAGGGGCAGATACGCAGTATTTT CASSLLGGADTQYF NA TRBJ2-3 14 TRBV28 NA
TGTGCCAGCATGTCGGGACTAGCATCAGTCGGCAATGAGCAGTTCTTC CASMSGLASVGNEQFF NA TRBJ2-1 16 TRBV21-1 once
TGTGCCACCAGCAGAGATTCAGGGTCTGGAAACACCATATATTTT CATSRDSGSGNTIYF NA TRBJ1-3 15 TRBV15 NA
TGCGCCAGCAGCCACCCAGCCCGGCGGTTAAACACCATATATTTT CASSHPARRLNTIYF NA TRBJ1-3 15 TRBV4-1 NA
TGCGCCAGCAGGTCGACAGGGGGTTCCTACGAGCAGTACTTC CASRSTGGSYEQYF TRBD1 TRBJ2-7 14 TRBV5-1 NA
TGTGCCAGCAGTGAGGGCAGGGGATTTGGAGCTTTCTTT CASSEGRGFGAFF NA TRBJ1-1 13 TRBV2 NA
TGTGCCAGCAGCTTAGGGTTAGCGGGAGACAATGAGCAGTTCTTC CASSLGLAGDNEQFF TRBD2 TRBJ2-1 15 TRBV7-9 few
TGTGCCAGCAGTCCAATAGCGGGGCTCTCCTACAATGAGCAGTTCTTC CASSPIAGLSYNEQFF TRBD2 TRBJ2-1 16 TRBV9 NA
TGTGCCAGCAGTACCCGACTAGCGGGGAGCTCCTACAATGAGCAGTTCTTC CASSTRLAGSSYNEQFF TRBD2 TRBJ2-1 17 TRBV27 NA
TGCGCCAGCAGTCCCCCCGGGAGCGTAGAAAACATTCAGTACTTC CASSPPGSVENIQYF NA TRBJ2-4 15 TRBV10-2 NA